These 31 T cell receptor beta chains share one sample of origin, sequenced in a study of identical twins. One entry per CDR3 protein, called by TCRdb with MiXCR from the 5' RACE reads. Here the sample spans 350,000 or so distinct CDR3 sequences, around 9% being singletons. The sequenced sample was naive T cells sorted from blood. The source is a woman aged 45-60 years in good health.

This clonotype was found a few times. V gene TRBV12-3 or TRBV12-4 combines with J gene TRBJ2-7, with TRBD2 matching over 9 bases. CDR3 length: 15 amino acids. The V segment lost 6 bases and the J segment 3 bases; nucleotides outside the gene matches: 9. The CDR3 here is CASRQTSGTNYEQYF. The DNA of the CDR3 is TGTGCCAGCAGGCAGACTAGCGGCACTAACTACGAGCAGTACTTC.

This clonotype was counted only a few times. CDR3 in amino acids: CASSPDLAGKQETQYF. The CDR3, as DNA: TGTGCCAGCAGCCCCGATCTAGCGGGGAAACAAGAGACCCAGTACTTC. The gene calls are TRBV3-1 and TRBJ2-5, with 9 bases matching TRBD2. The CDR3 totals 16 residues. Germline assignment: CDR1 LGHDT and CDR2 YNNKEL (reference sequence). V lost 4 bases and J lost 2; bases outside the gene matches: 8.

The chain has TRBV20-1 and TRBJ1-4; D call uncertain. Trimming pared 2 bases from V and 7 bases from J, leaving 11 bases between. In germline, CDR1 is DFQATT, CDR2 SNEGSKA (reference sequence). This CDR3 region has 13 residues. CDR3 DNA sequence: TGCAGTGCTAGACAGGTGGTTGGTGAAAAACTGTTTTTT. It specifies CSARQVVGEKLFF.

The chain carries TRBV28 and TRBJ2-5; 8 bases line up with TRBD2. The J segment lost 4 bases and the V segment lost 5 bases, leaving 12 bases of the junction unmatched. The CDR3 spans 16 residues. Germline loops: CDR1 MDHEN, CDR2 SYDVKM. As DNA, the CDR3 is TGTGCCAGCAGTCATTTTAGCGGGATGGAACGAGAGACCCAGTACTTC. Translated: CASSHFSGMERETQYF.

This clonotype was recorded a few times. J is TRBJ2-1 and V is TRBV12-3 or TRBV12-4, with TRBD1 as a possible D gene (5 bases). V lost 6 bases and J 9 bases, leaving 15 bases between the germline ends. The CDR3 length is 13 residues. The CDR3 protein is CASRLTGPAEQFF. The CDR3 region has the DNA TGTGCCAGCAGACTAACAGGTCCCGCTGAGCAGTTCTTC.

This clonotype was counted ten times or more. This chain joins TRBV28 and TRBJ2-3; TRBD1 aligns across 7 bases. V was clipped by 7 bases and J by 2 bases; unmatched bases: 6. This CDR3 contains 14 residues. Germline V CDR1 and CDR2: MDHEN, SYDVKM. The CDR3 region has the DNA TGTGCCAGCACCCGGGGACAGATCACAGATACGCAGTATTTT. It encodes CASTRGQITDTQYF.

The J gene is TRBJ2-1, the V gene TRBV12-3 or TRBV12-4; 11 bases are a match to TRBD1. This CDR3 region has 16 residues. The junction had 6 bases not matched to a gene; V was cut back by 6 bases and J by 2 bases. Written as DNA, the CDR3 is TGTGCCAGCAGCCCCGGGACAGGGGGTCCCTACAATGAGCAGTTCTTC. Its translation is CASSPGTGGPYNEQFF.

This clonotype showed up just a few times. The CDR3 loop is CASSSNGRAGVDTQYF. The CDR3 coding sequence is TGTGCCAGCAGTAGTAACGGGAGGGCCGGGGTGGATACGCAGTATTTT. This sequence joins TRBV12-3 or TRBV12-4 and TRBJ2-3; 8 nucleotides match TRBD2. The J segment lost 6 bases and the V segment lost 5 bases, leaving 13 bases of the junction unmatched. This CDR3 region has 16 residues.

The chain combines TRBV6-5 with TRBJ2-3; 9 bases match TRBD1. The CDR3 runs 17 residues. V lost 6 bases to trimming and J lost 4 bases; unmatched junction nucleotides: 14. In germline, CDR1 is MNHEY, CDR2 SVGAGI. The CDR3 is CASSTVFGTGWSDTQYF. The CDR3 DNA is TGTGCCAGCAGCACCGTCTTTGGGACAGGGTGGTCAGATACGCAGTATTTT.

The sample holds one count of this clonotype. The V and J genes are TRBV7-9 and TRBJ2-5; the D gene is possibly TRBD2 (5 bases). There are 14 residues in the CDR3. Looked up from germline, CDR1 is SEHNR and CDR2 is FQNEAQ (reference sequence). The V end lost 5 bases, the J end lost 5 bases, and 15 bases lay between the germline ends. The CDR3 spells CASSPAHGGETQYF. The CDR3 nucleotides are TGTGCCAGCAGCCCAGCCCACGGCGGGGAGACCCAGTACTTC. Full variable domain (outside the CDR3, taken from reference TRBV7-9 and TRBJ2-5): DTGVSQNPRHKITKRGQNVTFRCDPISEHNRLYWYRQTLGQGPEFLTYFQNEAQLEKSRLLSDRFSAERPKGSFSTLEIQRTEQGDSAMYLCASSPAHGGETQYFGPGTRLLVL.

The chain has TRBV9 and TRBJ2-2; 11 bases fit TRBD2. Losses at the gene ends were 4 bases for V and 4 bases for J; bases not matched to a gene: 15. The CDR3 is made up of 19 amino acids. The V gene's germline CDR1 is SGDLS and CDR2 YYNGEE. The CDR3 region has the DNA TGTGCCAGCAGCCCACGGACTAGCGGGCTTGTAGGTAGCACCGGGGAGCTGTTTTTT. This translates into CASSPRTSGLVGSTGELFF.

This clonotype has ten or more counts. The chain links TRBV5-5 to TRBJ1-4; D gene unclear. Germline lookup yields CDR1 SGHKS and CDR2 YYEKEE (reference sequence). CDR3 length: 15 amino acids. V was trimmed by 0 bases and J by 5 bases, leaving 11 bases between them. CDR3 in amino acids: CASSLAGIGNEKLFF. In DNA, the CDR3 is TGTGCCAGCAGCTTGGCGGGGATTGGAAATGAAAAACTGTTTTTT.

This clonotype has a handful of counts. The DNA of the CDR3 is TGTGCCAGCAGCTTAAATGTGCACCCTCCCTTGAACACTGAAGCTTTCTTT. It translates to CASSLNVHPPLNTEAFF. The chain carries TRBV7-8 and TRBJ1-1; D is unresolved. The CDR3 loop spans 17 amino acids. V shed 2 bases and J shed 0 bases, with 16 bases lying between them. Germline V CDR1 and CDR2: SGHVS, FQNEAQ.

This clonotype was recorded at least ten times. This sequence joins TRBV5-1 and TRBJ1-5; tentatively, D is TRBD1 (5 bases). There are 15 residues in the CDR3. V was pared by 0 bases and J by 2 bases, with 9 bases between. Germline values: CDR1 SGHRS, CDR2 YFSETQ. The CDR3 DNA follows: TGCGCCAGCAGCTTGGTTGGGGCCCGCAATCAGCCCCAGCATTTT. Its protein product is CASSLVGARNQPQHF.

This clonotype was found a few times. The chain employs TRBV10-3 and TRBJ2-4; D might be TRBD1 or TRBD2, each matching 5 bases. V was cut by 2 bases and J by 5 bases, with 16 bases left in between. The CDR3 is 16 residues long. CDR1 ENHRY and CDR2 SYGVKD come from the germline V gene. The CDR3 DNA reads as TGTGCCATCAGTGAGGTGAAGGGGACGACGGAAAACATTCAGTACTTC. Its protein is CAISEVKGTTENIQYF.

The chain employs TRBV2 and TRBJ2-2; possibly TRBD2 for D (5 bases). The CDR3 loop spans 15 amino acids. The V gene lost 9 bases and the J gene lost 0 bases, with 14 bases spanning the gap. Germline V CDR1 and CDR2: SNHLY, FYNNEI. The CDR3 spells CASTRTGANTGELFF. CDR3 DNA: TGTGCCAGTACTAGGACCGGAGCGAACACCGGGGAGCTGTTTTTT.

The chain combines TRBV5-1 with TRBJ2-3; perhaps TRBD2 as D (6 bases). Germline V gives CDR1 SGHRS, CDR2 YFSETQ. Trimming pared 4 bases from V and 5 bases from J, leaving 17 bases between. The CDR3 runs 15 residues. The CDR3 region has the DNA TGCGCCAGCAGCCAGACTAGAGGAAAGGAAGATACGCAGTATTTT. Encoded protein: CASSQTRGKEDTQYF.

This chain links TRBV3-1 with TRBJ1-1; D gene unclear. V lost 4 bases, J lost 0 bases, and 9 bases lay in between. Germline CDR1 is LGHDT and CDR2 is YNNKEL (reference sequence). The CDR3 consists of 14 residues. CDR3 sequence: CASSPLGLNTEAFF. Here the CDR3 DNA reads TGTGCCAGCAGCCCTCTGGGCCTGAACACTGAAGCTTTCTTT. The whole variable domain, remainder taken from reference TRBV3-1 and TRBJ1-1, is DTAVSQTPKYLVTQMGNDKSIKCEQNLGHDTMYWYKQDSKKFLKIMFSYNNKELIINETVPNRFSPKSPDKAHLNLHINSLELGDSAVYFCASSPLGLNTEAFFGQGTRLTVV.

The J gene is TRBJ2-7, the V gene TRBV20-1; a weak D match, TRBD2 (5 bases). The CDR3 is 13 amino acids. V lost 6 bases to trimming and J lost 0 bases, with 12 bases between them. CDR1 is DFQATT and CDR2 is SNEGSKA in the germline V gene (reference sequence). The CDR3 here is CSAAAESSYEQYF. In DNA form, the CDR3 reads TGCAGTGCCGCAGCGGAGAGCTCCTACGAGCAGTACTTC.

This clonotype was counted between two and nine times. The V call is TRBV27, the J call TRBJ2-3; D is ambiguous. This CDR3 is 13 amino acids long. From germline, CDR1 is MNHEY and CDR2 SMNVEV (reference sequence). The V and J ends lost 2 bases and 8 bases respectively, with 11 bases between them. CDR3 region: CASSLAWRGTQYF. The CDR3 coding sequence is TGTGCCAGCAGTTTAGCCTGGCGAGGTACGCAGTATTTT.

This clonotype came up a few times. The J gene is TRBJ2-7, the V gene TRBV10-3; 7 bases match TRBD2. After removal of 4 bases from V and 3 bases from J, the junction contained 6 bases not matched to a gene. This CDR3 is 14 amino acids long. Germline CDR1 ENHRY, CDR2 SYGVKD. This chain's CDR3 is CAISGLGLDYEQYF. CDR3 coding DNA: TGTGCCATCAGTGGACTAGGACTAGACTACGAGCAGTACTTC.

This clonotype was counted between two and nine times. The chain uses TRBV27 and TRBJ2-3, with 11 bases matching TRBD2. The CDR3 extends over 16 amino acids. Germline CDR1 is MNHEY and CDR2 is SMNVEV (reference sequence). V lost 6 bases, J lost 5 bases, and 10 bases stayed unmatched. CDR3 protein: CASSLTLAGVQDTQYF. CDR3 sequence (DNA): TGTGCCAGCAGCCTCACACTAGCGGGAGTTCAAGATACGCAGTATTTT.

The V gene is TRBV5-1, the J gene TRBJ2-1; 15 bases are shared with TRBD2. Germline CDR1 reads SGHRS; CDR2 reads YFSETQ. V trimming: 7 bases; J trimming: 5 bases; junction bases outside the gene matches: 7. The CDR3 runs to 16 residues. This chain's CDR3 is CASGKGTSGRHNEQFF. The CDR3 DNA reads TGCGCCAGCGGCAAAGGGACTAGCGGGAGGCACAATGAGCAGTTCTTC.

The chain combines TRBV20-1 with TRBJ2-7; 11 positions agree with TRBD2. V lost 6 bases, J lost 2 bases, and 6 bases stayed unmatched. The CDR3 has 14 residues. CDR1 and CDR2 (germline): DFQATT, SNEGSKA (reference sequence). In DNA form, the CDR3 reads TGCAGTGCCACCCGACTAGCGGGAACCTACGAGCAGTACTTC. This encodes CSATRLAGTYEQYF.

This clonotype was detected only a few times. This sequence joins TRBV7-2 and TRBJ2-5; 11 nucleotides agree with TRBD1. Germline V gene data show CDR1 as SGHTA and CDR2 as FQGNSA. After removal of 3 bases from V and 4 bases from J, the junction contained 7 bases not matched to a gene. This CDR3 spans 16 amino acids. For the CDR3, the DNA is TGTGCCAGCAGCTTCTCCTCCGGGACAGGGGGAGAGACCCAGTACTTC. It specifies CASSFSSGTGGETQYF.

Many counts were recorded for this clonotype. The chain joins TRBV5-1 to TRBJ1-2, with 8 bases matching TRBD1. The CDR3 covers 15 residues. The V segment lost 7 bases and the J segment 2 bases; nucleotides outside the gene matches: 10. Germline V gives CDR1 SGHRS, CDR2 YFSETQ. CDR3 protein: CASGSTGDRNYGYTF. CDR3 bases: TGCGCCAGCGGCTCAACCGGGGACAGGAACTATGGCTACACCTTC.

This clonotype has a count of ten or more. The chain links TRBV4-1 to TRBJ1-4; no firm D call. Deletions cut 3 bases from V and 2 bases from J, with 7 bases between. The germline V gene has CDR1 MGHRA and CDR2 YSYEKL. This CDR3 is built from 14 residues. CDR3 DNA sequence: TGCGCCAGCAGCCAGGCGGGCACTAATGAAAAACTGTTTTTT. It is translated as CASSQAGTNEKLFF.

In this sample, this clonotype turned up a few times. The chain carries TRBV5-1 and TRBJ2-5, with TRBD2 matching 11 bases. Per germline, CDR1 SGHRS and CDR2 YFSETQ. This CDR3 comprises 17 residues. V trimming: 1 base; J trimming: 5 bases; junction bases outside the gene matches: 10. In DNA, the CDR3 is TGCGCCAGCAGCTTGACCGCGACTAGCGGGATGTGGGAGACCCAGTACTTC. Amino acid sequence: CASSLTATSGMWETQYF. Filled out from reference TRBV5-1 and TRBJ2-5, the complete variable domain reads KAGVTQTPRYLIKTRGQQVTLSCSPISGHRSVSWYQQTPGQGLQFLFEYFSETQRNKGNFPGRFSGRQFSNSRSEMNVSTLELGDSALYLCASSLTATSGMWETQYFGPGTRLLVL.

A few counts support this clonotype. The chain couples TRBV12-3 or TRBV12-4 to TRBJ2-7; D is perhaps TRBD1 (6 bases). The CDR3 has 13 residues. Trimming took off 6 bases at V and 7 bases at J, with 16 bases between the two ends. The CDR3 nucleotides read TGTGCCAGCAGGGACCCGGGACAAGGGGAGCAGTACTTC. Translating gives CASRDPGQGEQYF.

This clonotype showed up many times. V usage is TRBV27 and J usage is TRBJ1-2; D may be TRBD1 (5 bases). V was shortened by 3 bases and J by 4 bases, with 12 bases between the two germline ends. This CDR3 has 14 residues. The germline gives CDR1 MNHEY, CDR2 SMNVEV (reference sequence). The CDR3 DNA follows: TGTGCCAGCAGTTTTAAGGGGACGGTCTATGGCTACACCTTC. Translation gives CASSFKGTVYGYTF.

This clonotype was observed at least ten times. The chain has TRBV5-6 and TRBJ2-3; 10 bases match TRBD2. The CDR3 loop spans 16 amino acids. Germline CDR1 SGHDT, CDR2 YYEEEE. The ends lost 4 bases at V and 2 bases at J; junction bases unmatched: 7. The CDR3 loop is CASSLGLAEITDTQYF. The CDR3 DNA follows: TGTGCCAGCAGCCTCGGACTAGCGGAGATCACAGATACGCAGTATTTT.